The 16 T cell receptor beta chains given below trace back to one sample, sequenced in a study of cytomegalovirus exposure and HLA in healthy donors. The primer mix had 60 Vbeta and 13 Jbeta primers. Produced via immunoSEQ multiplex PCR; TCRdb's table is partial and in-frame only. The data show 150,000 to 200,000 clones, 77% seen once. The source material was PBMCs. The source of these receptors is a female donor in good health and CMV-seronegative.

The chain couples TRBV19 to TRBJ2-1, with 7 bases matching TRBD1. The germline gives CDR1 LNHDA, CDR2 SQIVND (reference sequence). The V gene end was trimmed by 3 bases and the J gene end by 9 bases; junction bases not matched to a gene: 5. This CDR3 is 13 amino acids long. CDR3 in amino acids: CASSILGGTEQFF. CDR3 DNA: TGTGCCAGTAGTATCCTAGGGGGCACTGAGCAGTTCTTC.

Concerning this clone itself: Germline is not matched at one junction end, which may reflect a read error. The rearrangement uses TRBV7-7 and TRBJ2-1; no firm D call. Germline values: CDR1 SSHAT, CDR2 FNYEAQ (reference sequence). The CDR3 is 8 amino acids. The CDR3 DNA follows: TGTGCTAGCAGCCCTCGGGTCTTC. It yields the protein CASSPRVF.

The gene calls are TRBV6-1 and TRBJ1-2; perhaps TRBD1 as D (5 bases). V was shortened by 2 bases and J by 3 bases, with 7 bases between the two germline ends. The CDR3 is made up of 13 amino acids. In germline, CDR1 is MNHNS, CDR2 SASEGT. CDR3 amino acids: CASSEQGDYGYTF. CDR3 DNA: TGTGCCAGCAGTGAACAGGGTGACTATGGCTACACCTTC.

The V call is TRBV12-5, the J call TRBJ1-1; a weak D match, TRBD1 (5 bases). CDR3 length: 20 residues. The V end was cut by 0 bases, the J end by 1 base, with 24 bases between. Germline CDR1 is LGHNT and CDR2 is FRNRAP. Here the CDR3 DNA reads TGTGCTAGTGGTTTGGTACGCGGTACGGGGGGGATGCGGGGGAACACTGAAGCTTTCTTT. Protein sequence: CASGLVRGTGGMRGNTEAFF.

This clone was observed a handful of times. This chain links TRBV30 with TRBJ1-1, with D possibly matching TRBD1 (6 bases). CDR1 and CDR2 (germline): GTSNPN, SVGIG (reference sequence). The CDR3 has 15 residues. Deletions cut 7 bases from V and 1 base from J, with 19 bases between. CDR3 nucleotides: TGTGCCTACACATCCTACAGGGTTAAGAACACTGAAGCTTTCTTT. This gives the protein CAYTSYRVKNTEAFF.

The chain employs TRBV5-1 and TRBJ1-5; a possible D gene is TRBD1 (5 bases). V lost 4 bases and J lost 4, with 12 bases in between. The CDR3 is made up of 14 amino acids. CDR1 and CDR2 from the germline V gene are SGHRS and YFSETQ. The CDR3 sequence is CASSRGAENQPQHF. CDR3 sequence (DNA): TGCGCCAGCAGCCGCGGGGCAGAGAATCAGCCCCAGCATTTT. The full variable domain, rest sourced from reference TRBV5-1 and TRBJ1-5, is KAGVTQTPRYLIKTRGQQVTLSCSPISGHRSVSWYQQTPGQGLQFLFEYFSETQRNKGNFPGRFSGRQFSNSRSEMNVSTLELGDSALYLCASSRGAENQPQHFGDGTRLSIL.

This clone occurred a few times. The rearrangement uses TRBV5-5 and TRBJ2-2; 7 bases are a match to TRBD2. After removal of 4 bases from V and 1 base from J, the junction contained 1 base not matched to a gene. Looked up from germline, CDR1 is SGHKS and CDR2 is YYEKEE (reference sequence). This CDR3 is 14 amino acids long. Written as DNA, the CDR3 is TGTGCCAGCAGCCGGGGGGTGAACACCGGGGAGCTGTTTTTT. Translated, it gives CASSRGVNTGELFF.

The CDR3 spells CASSQGVGYGYTF. DNA of the CDR3: TGTGCCAGCAGCCAGGGCGTCGGCTATGGCTACACCTTC. The chain couples TRBV7-6 to TRBJ1-2; D is possibly TRBD1 (5 bases). The CDR3 is 13 amino acids. Deletions cut 5 bases from V and 4 bases from J, with 11 bases between. Germline assignment: CDR1 SGHVS and CDR2 FNYEAQ.

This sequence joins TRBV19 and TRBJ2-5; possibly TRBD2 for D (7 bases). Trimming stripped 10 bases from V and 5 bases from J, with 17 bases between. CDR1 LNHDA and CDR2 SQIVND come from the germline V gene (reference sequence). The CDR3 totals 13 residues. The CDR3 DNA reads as TGTGCCACTGCTGAACAGGGAGGGGAGACCCAGTACTTC. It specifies CATAEQGGETQYF. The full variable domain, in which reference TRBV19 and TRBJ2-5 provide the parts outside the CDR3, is DGGITQSPKYLFRKEGQNVTLSCEQNLNHDAMYWYRQDPGQGLRLIYYSQIVNDFQKGDIAEGYSVSREKKESFPLTVTSAQKNPTAFYLCATAEQGGETQYFGPGTRLLVL.

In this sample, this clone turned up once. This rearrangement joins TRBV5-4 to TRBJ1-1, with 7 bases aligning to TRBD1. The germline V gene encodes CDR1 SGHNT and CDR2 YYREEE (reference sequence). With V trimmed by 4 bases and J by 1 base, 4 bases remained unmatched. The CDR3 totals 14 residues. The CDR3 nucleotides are TGTGCCAGCAGCCCCGGACAGGCGAACACTGAAGCTTTCTTT. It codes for CASSPGQANTEAFF.

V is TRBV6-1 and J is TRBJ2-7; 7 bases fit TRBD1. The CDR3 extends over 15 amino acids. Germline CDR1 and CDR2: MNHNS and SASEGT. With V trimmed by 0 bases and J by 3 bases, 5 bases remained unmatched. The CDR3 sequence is CASSEAIQGIYEQYF. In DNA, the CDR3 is TGTGCCAGCAGTGAAGCGATACAGGGGATCTACGAGCAGTACTTC.

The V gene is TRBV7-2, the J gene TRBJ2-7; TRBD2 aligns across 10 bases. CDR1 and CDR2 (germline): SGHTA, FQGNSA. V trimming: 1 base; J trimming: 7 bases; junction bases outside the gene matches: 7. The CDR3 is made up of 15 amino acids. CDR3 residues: CASSLDPAGGLEQYF. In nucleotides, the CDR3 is TGTGCCAGCAGCTTAGATCCAGCGGGGGGGCTTGAGCAGTACTTC. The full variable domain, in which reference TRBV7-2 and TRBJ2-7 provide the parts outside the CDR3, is GAGVSQSPSNKVTEKGKDVELRCDPISGHTALYWYRQSLGQGLEFLIYFQGNSAPDKSGLPSDRFSAERTGGSVSTLTIQRTQQEDSAVYLCASSLDPAGGLEQYFGPGTRLTVT.

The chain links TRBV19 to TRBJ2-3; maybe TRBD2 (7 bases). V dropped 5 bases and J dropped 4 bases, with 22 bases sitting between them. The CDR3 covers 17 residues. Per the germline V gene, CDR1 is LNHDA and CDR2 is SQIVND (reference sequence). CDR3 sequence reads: CASSPGAGGGLPDTQYF. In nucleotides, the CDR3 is TGTGCCAGTAGTCCTGGAGCTGGCGGGGGCCTCCCAGATACGCAGTATTTT.

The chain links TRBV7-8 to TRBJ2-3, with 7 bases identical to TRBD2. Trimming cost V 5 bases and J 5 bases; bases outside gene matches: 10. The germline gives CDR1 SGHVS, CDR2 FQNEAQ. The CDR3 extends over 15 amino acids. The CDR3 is CASSPSGAGGDTQYF. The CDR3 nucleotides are TGTGCCAGCAGCCCGAGCGGGGCTGGGGGAGATACGCAGTATTTT.

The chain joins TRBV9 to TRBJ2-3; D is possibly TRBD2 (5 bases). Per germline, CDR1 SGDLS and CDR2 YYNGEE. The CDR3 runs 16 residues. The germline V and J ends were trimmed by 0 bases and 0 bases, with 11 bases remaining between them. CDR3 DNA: TGTGCCAGCAGCGTAGCAGCGGACGCTAGCACAGATACGCAGTATTTT. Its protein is CASSVAADASTDTQYF. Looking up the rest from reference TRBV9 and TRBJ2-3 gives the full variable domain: DSGVTQTPKHLITATGQRVTLRCSPRSGDLSVYWYQQSLDQGLQFLIQYYNGEERAKGNILERFSAQQFPDLHSELNLSSLELGDSALYFCASSVAADASTDTQYFGPGTRLTVL.

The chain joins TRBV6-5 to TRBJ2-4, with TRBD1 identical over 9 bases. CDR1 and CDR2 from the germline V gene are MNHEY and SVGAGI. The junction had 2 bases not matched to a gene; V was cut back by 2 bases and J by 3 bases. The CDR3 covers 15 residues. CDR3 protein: CASSYDRGNKNIQYF. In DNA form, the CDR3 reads TGTGCCAGCAGTTACGACAGGGGGAACAAAAACATTCAGTACTTC.